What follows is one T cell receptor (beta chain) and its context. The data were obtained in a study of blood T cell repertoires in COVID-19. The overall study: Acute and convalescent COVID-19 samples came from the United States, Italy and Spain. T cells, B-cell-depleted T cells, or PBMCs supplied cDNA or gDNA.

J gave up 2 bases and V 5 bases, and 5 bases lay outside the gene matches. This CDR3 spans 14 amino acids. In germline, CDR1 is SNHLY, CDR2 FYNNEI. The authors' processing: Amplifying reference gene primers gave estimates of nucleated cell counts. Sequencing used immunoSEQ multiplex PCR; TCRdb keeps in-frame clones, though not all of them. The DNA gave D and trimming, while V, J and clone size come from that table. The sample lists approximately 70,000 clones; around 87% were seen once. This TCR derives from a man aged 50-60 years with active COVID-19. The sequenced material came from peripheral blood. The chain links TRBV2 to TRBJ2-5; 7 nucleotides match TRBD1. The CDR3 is CASSPGQFQETQYF. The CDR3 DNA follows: TGTGCCAGCAGTCCGGGACAGTTTCAAGAGACCCAGTACTTC.